A selection of T cell receptor beta chains follows, all from one sample in a study of blood T cells in healthy people across ages. MiXCR was run by TCRdb on the 5' RACE reads, yielding one entry per CDR3 protein. The sample lists about 730,000 distinct CDR3 sequences, roughly 43% occurring once. Sequencing was done on a sample of blood. The receptors were gathered from a woman aged 55-69 years in good health. Both conserved end residues are part of each CDR3. The D gene is left open where the match is weak.

V	J	length	D	CDR3
TRBV20-1	TRBJ2-7	13	NA	CSAREDGRYEQYF
TRBV20-1	NA	17	TRBD2	CIARPPWDSGSKNEQFF
TRBV9	TRBJ2-5	16	TRBD2	CASSVESGATGETQYF
TRBV3-1	TRBJ2-7	17	TRBD2	CASSQVSGGPYPYEQYF
TRBV5-1	TRBJ2-7	16	NA	CASSPSDGQRSYEQYF
TRBV3-1	TRBJ2-1	17	TRBD2	CASTTGLAGGPGGEQFF
TRBV6-1	TRBJ2-6	17	NA	CASSGTPELIGANVLTF
TRBV29-1	TRBJ1-2	13	NA	CSAFHTGIYGYTF
TRBV10-3	TRBJ1-5	14	TRBD1	CATSGTGLNQPQHF
TRBV20-1	TRBJ2-3	13	NA	CSASQVDADTQYF
TRBV9	NA	17	NA	CASSPPFGVLSYNEQYF
TRBV11-2	TRBJ2-1	17	TRBD2	CASSLKGLAPSYNEQFF
TRBV2	TRBJ1-1	14	NA	CASSEAGSATEAFF
TRBV10-1	TRBJ2-5	17	NA	CASSESTVRGWQETQYF
TRBV24-1	TRBJ2-2	11	NA	CAASGSGELFF
TRBV5-1	TRBJ2-6	19	TRBD1	CASSFNRGLGASGANVLTF
TRBV7-9	TRBJ2-5	14	TRBD1	CASNSWTGQETQYF
TRBV6-5	TRBJ2-5	13	NA	CASRGGVWETQYF
TRBV6-5	TRBJ2-3	17	TRBD2	CASSYSSAGVGADTQYF
TRBV10-3	TRBJ1-2	13	NA	CAISERDDYGYTF
TRBV9	TRBJ2-3	19	TRBD2	CASSVVGVGLAASTDTQYF
TRBV18	TRBJ2-7	15	TRBD1	CASSPTGGNSYEQYF
TRBV11-3	TRBJ2-1	12	TRBD2	CASSKTGTSKFF
TRBV20-1	TRBJ2-7	10	NA	CSAPKREQYF
TRBV20-1	TRBJ1-6	13	NA	CSAERGDNSPLHF
TRBV15	TRBJ1-1	13	NA	CATSRLGGDEAFF
TRBV5-1	TRBJ2-1	14	NA	CASSLVGPRNEQFF